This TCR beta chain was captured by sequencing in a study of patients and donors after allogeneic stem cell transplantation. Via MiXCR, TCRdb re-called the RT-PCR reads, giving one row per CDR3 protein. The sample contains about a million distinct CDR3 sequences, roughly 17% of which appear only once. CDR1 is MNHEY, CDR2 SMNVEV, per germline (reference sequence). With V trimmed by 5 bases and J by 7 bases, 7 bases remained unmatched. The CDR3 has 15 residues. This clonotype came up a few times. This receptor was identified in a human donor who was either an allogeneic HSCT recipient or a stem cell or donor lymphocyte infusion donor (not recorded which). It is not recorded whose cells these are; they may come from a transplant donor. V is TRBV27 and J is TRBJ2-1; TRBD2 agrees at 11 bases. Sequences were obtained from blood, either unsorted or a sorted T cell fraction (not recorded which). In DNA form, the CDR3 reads TGTGCCAGCAGTGCTAGCGGGGGGCCGAGGAATGAGCAGTTCTTC. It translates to CASSASGGPRNEQFF.